The 13 T cell receptor beta chains below all came from one sample that was sequenced in a study of PD-L1 blockade in urothelial cancer. Clones were sequenced by immunoSEQ multiplex PCR, and TCRdb holds only the in-frame ones, with some missing. The repertoire holds tens of thousands of clones, with roughly 90% as singletons. The specimen was PBMCs, collected around atezolizumab (anti-PD-L1) treatment. These receptors originate from a woman aged 55-75 years with urothelial cancer.

This sequence joins TRBV6-1 and TRBJ2-1; 8 bases line up with TRBD2. Looked up from germline, CDR1 is MNHNS and CDR2 is SASEGT. J lost 5 bases, V lost 5 bases, and 8 bases had no gene match. There are 15 residues in the CDR3. The CDR3 region is CASSLSGGAHNEQFF. CDR3 DNA sequence: TGTGCCAGCAGTTTAAGCGGGGGAGCCCACAATGAGCAGTTCTTC.

The rearrangement uses TRBV6-5 and TRBJ2-3, with TRBD1 matching 7 bases. The germline V gene encodes CDR1 MNHEY and CDR2 SVGAGI. There are 15 residues in the CDR3. V shed 0 bases and J 4 bases; nucleotides not matched to a gene: 4. In DNA, the CDR3 is TGTGCCAGCAGTTACTCGACAGGGTTGGCAGATACGCAGTATTTT. Translated, it gives CASSYSTGLADTQYF.

This chain joins TRBV6-5 and TRBJ2-7; a possible D gene is TRBD1 (6 bases). Between the trimmed V and J ends, which lost 3 bases and 2 bases, there was a span of 11 bases. Per the germline V gene, CDR1 is MNHEY and CDR2 is SVGAGI. This CDR3 spans 14 amino acids. The CDR3 DNA reads TGTGCCAGCAGTTATCGACAGGAAGCCTACGAGCAGTACTTC. It codes for CASSYRQEAYEQYF.

This sequence joins TRBV7-6 and TRBJ2-1; perhaps TRBD1 as D (5 bases). The V gene lost 4 bases and the J gene lost 0 bases, with 10 bases spanning the gap. Germline V gene data show CDR1 as SGHVS and CDR2 as FNYEAQ. The CDR3 runs 15 residues. CDR3 in DNA: TGTGCCAGCAGCTCAGGGTCGAGCTCCTACAATGAGCAGTTCTTC. Its translation is CASSSGSSSYNEQFF.

This clone was observed a handful of times. This CDR3 reads CASSHGTGPDQPQHF. The CDR3, as DNA: TGTGCCAGTAGCCACGGGACAGGACCCGATCAGCCCCAGCATTTT. This chain uses TRBV19 with TRBJ1-5, with TRBD1 identical over 8 bases. The trim removed 6 bases at V and 5 bases at J, leaving 9 bases unmatched. The CDR3 consists of 15 residues. CDR1 LNHDA and CDR2 SQIVND come from the germline V gene (reference sequence).

The CDR3 sequence: CASSLERGQGTYGYTF. The CDR3 coding sequence is TGTGCCAGCAGCTTAGAGAGGGGACAGGGCACCTATGGCTACACCTTC. The chain carries TRBV11-2 and TRBJ1-2, with 9 nucleotides matching TRBD1. CDR3 length: 16 amino acids. The junction had 6 bases not matched to a gene; V was cut back by 0 bases and J by 4 bases. CDR1 SGHAT and CDR2 FQNNGV come from the germline V gene. Full variable domain (outside the CDR3, taken from reference TRBV11-2 and TRBJ1-2): EAGVAQSPRYKIIEKRQSVAFWCNPISGHATLYWYQQILGQGPKLLIQFQNNGVVDDSQLPKDRFSAERLKGVDSTLKIQPAKLEDSAVYLCASSLERGQGTYGYTFGSGTRLTVV.

This clone was picked up one time. The chain joins TRBV28 to TRBJ2-7; 16 positions match TRBD2. The V segment lost 6 bases and the J segment 0 bases; nucleotides outside the gene matches: 14. Germline V gene sequence: CDR1 MDHEN, CDR2 SYDVKM. The CDR3 is 20 residues long. The CDR3 sequence: CASSPGGLAGGLEGSYEQYF. CDR3 nucleotides: TGTGCCAGCAGCCCCGGGGGACTAGCGGGAGGGTTAGAGGGCTCCTACGAGCAGTACTTC. Based on the CDR3 plus reference TRBV28 and TRBJ2-7, the full variable domain is DVKVTQSSRYLVKRTGEKVFLECVQDMDHENMFWYRQDPGLGLRLIYFSYDVKMKEKGDIPEGYSVSREKKERFSLILESASTNQTSMYLCASSPGGLAGGLEGSYEQYFGPGTRLTVT.

This rearrangement joins TRBV29-1 to TRBJ2-1; TRBD2 aligns across 10 bases. V dropped 8 bases and J dropped 8; count of bases not matched to a gene: 9. This CDR3 comprises 13 residues. Per the germline V gene, CDR1 is SQVTM and CDR2 is ANQGSEA. CDR3 amino acids: CSSLRGLADEQFF. In DNA, the CDR3 is TGCAGCTCCTTAAGAGGACTAGCGGATGAGCAGTTCTTC.

This chain links TRBV28 with TRBJ2-1, with D unclear. Germline CDR1 is MDHEN and CDR2 is SYDVKM. V lost 1 base and J 0 bases, leaving 16 bases between the germline ends. The CDR3 length is 18 residues. The CDR3 DNA reads as TGTGCCAGCAGTTTATCGTTTGGCAGTGGTGGCTCCTACAATGAGCAGTTCTTC. Encoded protein: CASSLSFGSGGSYNEQFF.

The genes are TRBV9 and TRBJ1-3; maybe TRBD1 (6 bases). This CDR3 contains 15 residues. Germline loops: CDR1 SGDLS, CDR2 YYNGEE. The V end was cut by 0 bases, the J end by 6 bases, with 13 bases between. CDR3 in amino acids: CASSVESGGSNTIYF. The CDR3 DNA sequence: TGTGCCAGCAGCGTAGAATCGGGGGGCTCAAACACCATATATTTT. The entire variable domain, with the rest obtained from reference TRBV9 and TRBJ1-3, is as follows: DSGVTQTPKHLITATGQRVTLRCSPRSGDLSVYWYQQSLDQGLQFLIQYYNGEERAKGNILERFSAQQFPDLHSELNLSSLELGDSALYFCASSVESGGSNTIYFGEGSWLTVV.

This chain uses TRBV5-1 with TRBJ2-1, with a possible D match to TRBD1 (5 bases). This CDR3 comprises 14 residues. Germline assignment: CDR1 SGHRS and CDR2 YFSETQ. V gave up 4 bases and J gave up 8 bases, with 16 bases separating them. The chain's CDR3 is CASSISGHEDEQFF. The CDR3 nucleotides are TGCGCCAGCAGCATATCTGGACACGAGGATGAGCAGTTCTTC.

This sequence joins TRBV7-9 and TRBJ2-4; D possibly corresponds to TRBD2 (6 bases). The CDR3 is made up of 15 amino acids. From germline, CDR1 is SEHNR and CDR2 FQNEAQ (reference sequence). V lost 5 bases to trimming and J lost 1 base, with 12 bases between them. In DNA form, the CDR3 reads TGTGCCAGCAGCCCAGCTGGGGGGGCCAAAAACATTCAGTACTTC. It translates to CASSPAGGAKNIQYF.

The rearrangement joins TRBV30 to TRBJ2-7; 7 nucleotides align to TRBD2. Germline V gene lookup returns CDR1 GTSNPN and CDR2 SVGIG (reference sequence). After removal of 4 bases from V and 2 bases from J, the junction contained 11 bases not matched to a gene. The CDR3 runs 15 residues. The CDR3 reads CAWKRGSLSTYEQYF. The CDR3 DNA reads as TGTGCCTGGAAACGCGGGAGTTTAAGTACCTACGAGCAGTACTTC.